This T cell receptor beta chain was recovered during a study of blood T cells in healthy people across ages (dated by TCRdb to about 2015). For context, the study as a whole: Template switching captured roughly one uniquely barcoded TCR beta cDNA molecule per two T cells in model experiments. For two donors (one aged 18 to 29 and one aged 80 or older), the study analyzed two additional independent replicas of 1 million unique cDNA reads from the same blood draw. To avoid experimental bias, donors of different ages were randomly spread across the sequencing lanes. Age-related changes in TCR beta repertoire diversity were measured in the study by deep sequencing normalized with unique cDNA molecular identifiers. The donors were split into four age groups: young (average 16 years), middle-aged (39), aged (approximately 60) and long-lived (roughly 80). Broad study findings and their caveats: Observed TCR beta diversity per million T cells fell roughly linearly with age, and a significant reduction was already apparent by age approximately 40. Compared with the aged group, the long-lived group had more naive CD4+ T cells, fewer expanded clones and increased TCR diversity, suggesting age selection. Because donor CMV infection status was unknown, age-related changes in expanded clonotypes were potentially confounded. Because profiling used bulk unsorted PBMCs, naive and antigen-experienced compartments could not be compared conclusively. Observed TCR beta diversity correlated strongly with the percentage of naive T cells measured by flow cytometry. Estimates of total diversity based on one million sequenced T cells were regarded as lower bounds and as underestimates.

Donors were under 40 systemically healthy Caucasian individuals from Russia aged 6 to 90 years. Roughly 10 milliliters of peripheral blood were drawn from each donor into EDTA-treated Vacutainer tubes. Ficoll-Paque density-gradient centrifugation was used to isolate PBMCs, with at least 6.5 million per sample. Total RNA, at least 6 micrograms per sample, was extracted from PBMCs with Trizol reagent. The percentages of naive CD45RAhigh/CD27high T cells were determined by flow cytometry on a PBMC aliquot from every donor. Libraries came from 5' RACE. The instrument was an Illumina HiSeq 2500. A second about 7 to 12 cycle PCR used a sample-barcoded 5' primer and a J-beta primer mix. A unique molecular identifier was introduced onto each TCR beta cDNA molecule by a template-switch 5' adaptor carrying 12 random nucleotides. Each sample yielded at least 2.5 million CDR3-containing paired-end reads. All of the RNA was converted into first-strand cDNA using the Mint cDNA synthesis kit, with a TRBC-specific oligonucleotide serving as the primer. Following uracil-DNA glycosylase treatment, a first 18-cycle PCR with universal primers M1SS and BC2_uni_R was performed on all cDNA. The authors processed their data as follows. For normalization, 1 million high-quality reads were randomly selected from each sample, with every read carrying a distinct molecular identifier. Instead of being binned into consensus sequences, reads that shared molecular identifiers were thrown out. CDR3 identification, clonotype clustering and error correction used MiTCR with a Q25 quality threshold and the strictest error-elimination algorithm. Lower-bound total TCR beta diversity was estimated with a nonparametric unseen species model using Euler transformation. TCRdb passed the public sequencing reads through fastp at Q25 and MiXCR, retaining productive beta sequences. Each entry is one CDR3 protein sequence, shown with its most common DNA and genes. TCRdb, rather than the study authors, made the V and J calls. This sample is represented by about 650,000 distinct CDR3 sequences; about 32% of them were singletons. The ten largest clones take up roughly 14% of the sample.

At least ten counts were recorded for this clonotype. What this receptor recognizes is not known. Base qualities are not recorded, but no much larger clone differs from it by a single base. The CDR3, from cysteine to phenylalanine, totals 14 residues. This entry keeps only the CDR3 DNA: 42 bases, framed from base 1. Trimming costs V 7 bases and J 7 bases, and their ends lie 20 bases apart. CDR1 and CDR2, per the germline V gene (reference sequence), are GTSNPN and SVGIG. The receptor was derived from an elderly woman in good health. Donor details come from another sample of the same person, matched by shared clones. The rearrangement joined TRBV30 to TRBJ2-1; too little of a D gene remains to name it. Sequencing was carried out using blood. The nucleotide sequence reads TGTGCCTTTCTGCCAAGCAGCGTTTGGAATGAGCAGTTCTTC. Its protein reads: CAFLPSSVWNEQFF.